The rows below give T cell receptor beta chains drawn from one sample of a study of naive and memory T cell subsets. TCRdb independently ran MiXCR on the UMI-ligation and nested PCR reads; one entry per CDR3 protein. In the table there are 130,000 to 150,000 distinct CDR3 sequences, about a sixth of which are singletons. Source material: naive CD4+ T cells from blood. The receptors originated from a human donor in good health. Each CDR3 is given with its conserved first and last residue. A D gene is named only where the DNA matches it firmly. Clone size is stated in some rows and not others, as once, few, many or a class when expanded.

cdr3_aa cdr3_nt j_call clone_size d_call v_call
CASSQTPGTSGNEQYF TGCGCCAGCAGCCAGACTCCCGGGACTAGCGGGAACGAGCAGTACTTC TRBJ2-7 - TRBD2 TRBV5-1
CASSQGVRTEAFF TGCGCCAGCAGCCAGGGCGTAAGGACTGAAGCTTTCTTT TRBJ1-1 few - TRBV4-3
CASSLGLRAGPSLYEQYF TGTGCCAGCAGCTTAGGGTTACGTGCGGGGCCGTCCTTGTACGAGCAGTACTTC TRBJ2-7 - - TRBV7-2
CASRIGVTNTGELFF TGTGCCAGCAGGATCGGGGTCACGAACACCGGGGAGCTGTTTTTT TRBJ2-2 - - TRBV12-3/TRBV12-4
CATSDPTGVTDTQYF TGTGCCACCAGTGACCCAACGGGGGTGACAGATACGCAGTATTTT TRBJ2-3 few - TRBV24-1
CASSFVPTDTQYF TGTGCCAGCAGCTTTGTCCCCACAGATACGCAGTATTTT TRBJ2-3 few - TRBV11-1
CASSDNIALSSYNEQFF TGTGCCAGCAGCGACAACATAGCGCTAAGCTCCTACAATGAGCAGTTCTTC TRBJ2-1 - - TRBV9
CASSEFSGANVLTF TGTGCCAGCAGTGAATTCTCTGGGGCCAACGTCCTGACTTTC TRBJ2-6 few - TRBV25-1
CASKPSTTGTSNEQFF TGTGCCAGCAAGCCATCAACGACAGGGACATCCAATGAGCAGTTCTTC TRBJ2-1 - TRBD1 TRBV6-2/TRBV6-3
CSVTGAGTEAFF TGCAGCGTTACAGGGGCCGGCACTGAAGCTTTCTTT TRBJ1-1 - TRBD1 TRBV29-1
CASSYSTQGPYGYTF TGTGCCAGCAGTTACTCGACACAGGGTCCCTATGGCTACACCTTC TRBJ1-2 few - TRBV6-5
CASSVRTSGTSDTQYF TGTGCCAGCAGCGTTAGGACTAGCGGGACGTCAGATACGCAGTATTTT TRBJ2-3 - TRBD2 TRBV9
CSARTSGTSYEQYF TGCAGTGCTAGGACTAGCGGGACCTCCTACGAGCAGTACTTC TRBJ2-7 - TRBD2 TRBV20-1
CSARRGRANTGELFF TGCAGCGCCCGCCGGGGGAGGGCGAACACCGGGGAGCTGTTTTTT TRBJ2-2 - TRBD2 TRBV29-1
CASSSRGSTEAFF TGTGCCAGCAGCTCCCGGGGGAGTACTGAAGCTTTCTTT TRBJ1-1 few - TRBV7-9
CASSFSRSIQPGLGGVETQYF TGTGCCAGCAGTTTCTCCCGTTCCATTCAGCCGGGCCTGGGGGGAGTAGAGACCCAGTACTTC TRBJ2-5 - - TRBV12-3/TRBV12-4
CSASGLAGALRGYEQYF TGCAGTGCTAGCGGACTAGCGGGAGCTCTAAGGGGCTACGAGCAGTACTTC TRBJ2-7 - TRBD2 TRBV20-1
CASSQEDTQYF TGCGCCAGCAGCCAAGAAGATACGCAGTATTTT TRBJ2-3 - - TRBV4-1
CATSDPTSGTSQHF TGTGCCACCAGTGATCCCACTTCAGGGACTTCCCAGCATTTT TRBJ1-5 few - TRBV24-1
CASSFGTLTGELFF TGTGCCAGCAGCTTCGGGACCCTAACCGGGGAGCTGTTTTTT TRBJ2-2 - - TRBV5-4
CASSHTSVGTDTQYF TGTGCCAGCAGTCATACATCGGTTGGCACAGATACGCAGTATTTT TRBJ2-3 - - TRBV5-4
CSAREVQGAHGYTF TGCAGTGCTAGAGAAGTTCAGGGGGCTCATGGCTACACCTTC TRBJ1-2 few TRBD1 TRBV20-1
CASSDRRTSHGELFF TGTGCCAGCAGTGACCGTAGAACCTCGCACGGGGAGCTGTTTTTT TRBJ2-2 few - TRBV6-4
CAISESLVRNTQYF TGTGCCATCAGTGAGTCATTAGTGAGGAATACGCAGTATTTT TRBJ2-3 many - TRBV10-3
CASSLFGTGTYEQYF TGCGCCAGCAGCTTGTTTGGGACCGGTACCTACGAGCAGTACTTC TRBJ2-7 - - TRBV5-1
CASSPLLAHNEQFF TGTGCCAGTAGTCCGCTTCTAGCGCACAATGAGCAGTTCTTC TRBJ2-1 - - TRBV19
CSARSIGLAGGRGTGELFF TGCAGTGCTAGGTCTATCGGACTAGCGGGAGGGCGGGGCACCGGGGAGCTGTTTTTT TRBJ2-2 - TRBD2 TRBV20-1
CASSIQGPQETQYF TGCGCCAGCAGCATACAGGGACCCCAAGAGACCCAGTACTTC TRBJ2-5 few - TRBV5-1
CASSRGDRDSYEQYF TGTGCCAGCAGTAGGGGCGACCGCGACTCCTACGAGCAGTACTTC TRBJ2-7 - - TRBV28
CSSQAGAGETQYF TGCAGCTCGCAAGCGGGTGCGGGGGAGACCCAGTACTTC TRBJ2-5 - - TRBV29-1
CASSPDKSDTQYF TGTGCCAGCTCACCAGATAAGAGCGATACGCAGTATTTT TRBJ2-3 few - TRBV18
CASSQDGLAGTYEQYF TGTGCCAGCAGCCAAGATGGACTAGCGGGTACCTACGAGCAGTACTTC TRBJ2-7 few TRBD2 TRBV4-2
CSARVSARSGEQFF TGCAGTGCTAGAGTATCGGCTAGGTCGGGTGAGCAGTTCTTC TRBJ2-1 - - TRBV20-1
CASSPRRDGHNEQFF TGTGCCAGCAGCCCCCGTCGAGACGGCCACAATGAGCAGTTCTTC TRBJ2-1 few - TRBV7-9
CASSQEGGTSWAGTQYF TGCGCCAGCAGCCAAGAAGGGGGGACTAGCTGGGCGGGTACGCAGTATTTT TRBJ2-3 few TRBD2 TRBV4-3
CASSVGTSTDTQYF TGTGCCAGCAGCGTAGGGACTAGCACAGATACGCAGTATTTT TRBJ2-3 many - TRBV9
CASSLDFAIPGETQYF TGTGCCAGCAGCTTAGACTTCGCCATCCCAGGAGAGACCCAGTACTTC TRBJ2-5 few - TRBV11-2
CASSSGRLNTEAFF TGTGCCAGCAGTTCAGGACGGCTGAACACTGAAGCTTTCTTT TRBJ1-1 - - TRBV6-5
CAISESSPGTANNEQFF TGTGCCATCAGTGAGTCCTCCCCAGGGACAGCGAACAATGAGCAGTTCTTC TRBJ2-1 - TRBD1 TRBV10-3
CASSFVGLAGGPRTGELFF TGTGCCAGCAGCTTTGTAGGACTAGCGGGAGGGCCGCGGACCGGGGAGCTGTTTTTT TRBJ2-2 few - TRBV12-1
CASSEMGGGSQPQHF TGTGCCAGCAGTGAAATGGGGGGCGGAAGTCAGCCCCAGCATTTT TRBJ1-5 - - TRBV25-1
CATRELAKNIQYF TGTGCGACCAGGGAACTAGCCAAAAACATTCAGTACTTC TRBJ2-4 few - TRBV11-2
CSARGLAGASTYEQYF TGCAGTGCCAGGGGCCTAGCGGGAGCCAGCACCTACGAGCAGTACTTC TRBJ2-7 few TRBD2 TRBV20-1
CASRDTYEQYF TGTGCCAGCAGGGATACCTACGAGCAGTACTTC TRBJ2-7 many - TRBV12-3/TRBV12-4
CASRTGTGMILFF TGTGCCAGCAGGACCGGGACAGGGATGATCCTGTTTTTT TRBJ1-4 few TRBD1 TRBV2
CASSSPLGGTYNEQFF TGTGCCAGCAGTTCCCCCCTGGGCGGAACCTACAATGAGCAGTTCTTC TRBJ2-1 many - TRBV28
CASSGGHYTEAFF TGTGCCAGCAGTGGAGGACATTACACTGAAGCTTTCTTT TRBJ1-1 - - TRBV6-2/TRBV6-3
CSVELAGNTDTQYF TGCAGCGTTGAACTAGCGGGAAACACAGATACGCAGTATTTT TRBJ2-3 few TRBD2 TRBV29-1
CASRAYRATGELFF TGTGCCAGCAGAGCGTACAGGGCCACCGGGGAGCTGTTTTTT TRBJ2-2 few - TRBV6-5
CASRPLGAFF TGTGCCAGCAGACCCCTCGGGGCTTTCTTT TRBJ1-1 - - TRBV12-3/TRBV12-4
CASSYQGYNQPQHF TGTGCCAGCAGTTATCAGGGCTACAATCAGCCCCAGCATTTT TRBJ1-5 few - TRBV6-6